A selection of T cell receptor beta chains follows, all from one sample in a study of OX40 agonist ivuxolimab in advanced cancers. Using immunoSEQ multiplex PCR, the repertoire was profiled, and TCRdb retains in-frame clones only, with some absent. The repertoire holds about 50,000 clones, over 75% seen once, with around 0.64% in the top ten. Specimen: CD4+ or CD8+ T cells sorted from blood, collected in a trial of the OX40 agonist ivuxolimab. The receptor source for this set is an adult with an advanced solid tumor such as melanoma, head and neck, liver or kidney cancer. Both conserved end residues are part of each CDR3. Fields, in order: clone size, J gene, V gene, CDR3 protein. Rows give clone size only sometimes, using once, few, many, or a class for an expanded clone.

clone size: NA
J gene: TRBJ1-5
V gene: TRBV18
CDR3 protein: CASSLDRIYQPQHF

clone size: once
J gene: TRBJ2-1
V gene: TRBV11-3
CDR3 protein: CASSLEGRGEQFF

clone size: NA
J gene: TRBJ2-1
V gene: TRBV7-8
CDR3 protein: CASSLVVGGEQFF

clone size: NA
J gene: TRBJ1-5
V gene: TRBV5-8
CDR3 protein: CASSLGQGGQPQHF

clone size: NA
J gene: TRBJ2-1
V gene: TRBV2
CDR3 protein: CASMGVSEQFF

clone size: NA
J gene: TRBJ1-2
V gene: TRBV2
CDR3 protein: CASDLRGMGTF

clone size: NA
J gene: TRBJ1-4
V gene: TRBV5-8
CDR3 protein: CASRTGTGGFGEKLFF

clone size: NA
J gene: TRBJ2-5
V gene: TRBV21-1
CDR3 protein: CASSNQRGPGETQYF

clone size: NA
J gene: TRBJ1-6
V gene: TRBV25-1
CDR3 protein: CASSVGSTLGTPLHF

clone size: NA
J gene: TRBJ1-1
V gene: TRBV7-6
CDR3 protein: CASSPGRPNTEAFF

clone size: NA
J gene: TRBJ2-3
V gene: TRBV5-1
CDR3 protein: CASRDRLAGGGDTQYF

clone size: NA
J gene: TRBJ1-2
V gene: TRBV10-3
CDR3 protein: CAIRPSSPGAISLANYGYTF

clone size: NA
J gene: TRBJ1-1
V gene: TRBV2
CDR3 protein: CASSETRMNTEAFF

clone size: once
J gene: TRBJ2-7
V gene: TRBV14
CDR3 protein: CASSQDHGLLYEQYF

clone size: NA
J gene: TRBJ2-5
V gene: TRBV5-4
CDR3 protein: CASSNRDREVTQYF

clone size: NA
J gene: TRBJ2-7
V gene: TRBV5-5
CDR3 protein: CASSSFRDSNYEQYF

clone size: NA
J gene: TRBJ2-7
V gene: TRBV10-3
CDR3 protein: CAISGESYEQYF

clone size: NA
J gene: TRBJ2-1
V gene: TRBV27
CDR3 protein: CASSFLGYEQFF

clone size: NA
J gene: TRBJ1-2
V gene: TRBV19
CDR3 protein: CASSKAATPNYGYTF

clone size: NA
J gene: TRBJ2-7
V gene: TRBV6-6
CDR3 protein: CASSGTSGSGYEQYF

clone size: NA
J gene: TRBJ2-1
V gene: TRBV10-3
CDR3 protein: CAISELSGSVNEQFF

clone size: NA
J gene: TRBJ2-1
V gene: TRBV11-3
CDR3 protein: CASSRGGDEQFF

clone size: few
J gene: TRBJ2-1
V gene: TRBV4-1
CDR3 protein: CASSRTSGYNEQFF

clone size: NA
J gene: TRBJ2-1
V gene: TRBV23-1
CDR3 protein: CASSQPRTSGLQNYEQFF

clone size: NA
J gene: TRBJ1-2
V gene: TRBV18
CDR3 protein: CASSPPEGGYTF

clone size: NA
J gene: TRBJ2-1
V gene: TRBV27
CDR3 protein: CASSSGQGDLSGREQFF

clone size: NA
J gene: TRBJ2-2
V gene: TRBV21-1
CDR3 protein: CASSKGSGNTGELFF

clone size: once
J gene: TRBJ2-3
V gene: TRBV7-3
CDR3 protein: CASAPTSGSIDTQYF

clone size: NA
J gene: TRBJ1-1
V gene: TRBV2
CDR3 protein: CASIRDRLPGTEAFF

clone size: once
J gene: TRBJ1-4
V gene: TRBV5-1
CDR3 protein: CASSNPGEKLFF

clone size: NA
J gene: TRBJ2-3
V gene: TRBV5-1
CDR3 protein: CASSSSGSTDTQYF

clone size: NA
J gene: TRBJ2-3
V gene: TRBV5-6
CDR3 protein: CASSLFGTGSHTQYF

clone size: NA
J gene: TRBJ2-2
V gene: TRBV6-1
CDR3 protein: CASSEQGAFTGELFF

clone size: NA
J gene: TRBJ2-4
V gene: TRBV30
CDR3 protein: CAWSVGLAGGNIQYF

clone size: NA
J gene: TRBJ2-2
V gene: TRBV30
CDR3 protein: CAWSVLPGLTLTGELFF

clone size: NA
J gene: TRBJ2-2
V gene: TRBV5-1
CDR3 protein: CASSLFGELFF

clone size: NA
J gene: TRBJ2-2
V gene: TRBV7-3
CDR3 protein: CASSLIVGPGELFF

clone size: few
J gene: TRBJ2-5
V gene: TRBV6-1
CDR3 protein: CASSSRTGEKTQYF

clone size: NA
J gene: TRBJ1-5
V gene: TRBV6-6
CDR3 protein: CASGQGNQPQHF

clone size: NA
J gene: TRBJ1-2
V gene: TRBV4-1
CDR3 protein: CASSTQDRTGLRGYTF

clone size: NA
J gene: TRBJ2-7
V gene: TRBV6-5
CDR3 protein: CASSYRRSNYEQYF

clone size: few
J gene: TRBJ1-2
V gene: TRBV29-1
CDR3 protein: CSARTGVYGYTF

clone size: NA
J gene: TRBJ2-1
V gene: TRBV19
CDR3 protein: CASSIDRRWGQFF

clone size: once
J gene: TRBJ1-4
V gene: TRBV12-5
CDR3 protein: CASGLGVNNEKLFF

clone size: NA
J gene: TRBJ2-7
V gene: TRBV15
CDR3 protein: CATSRGAGRGEQYF

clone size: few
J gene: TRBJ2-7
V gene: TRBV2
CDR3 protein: CASLAGGYEQYF

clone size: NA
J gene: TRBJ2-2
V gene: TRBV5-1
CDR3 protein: CASSFDGSIPGELFF

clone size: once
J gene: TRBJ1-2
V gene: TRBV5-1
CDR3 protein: CASSLGGVYGYTF

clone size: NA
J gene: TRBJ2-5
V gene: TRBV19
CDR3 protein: CASSAIAGGQETQYF

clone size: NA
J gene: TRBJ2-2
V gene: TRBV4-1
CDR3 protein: CASSQEQGPGELFF

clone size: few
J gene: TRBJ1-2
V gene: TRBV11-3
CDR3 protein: CASSSTGGGYGYTF

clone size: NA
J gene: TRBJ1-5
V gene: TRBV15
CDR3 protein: CATTLDRGHNQPQHF

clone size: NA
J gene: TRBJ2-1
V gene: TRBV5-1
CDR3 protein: CASSLRASYNEQFF

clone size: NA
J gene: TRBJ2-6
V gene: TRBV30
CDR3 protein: CAWNFNSGANVLTF

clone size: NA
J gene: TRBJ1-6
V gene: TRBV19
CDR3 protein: CASSTAGPYSPLHF